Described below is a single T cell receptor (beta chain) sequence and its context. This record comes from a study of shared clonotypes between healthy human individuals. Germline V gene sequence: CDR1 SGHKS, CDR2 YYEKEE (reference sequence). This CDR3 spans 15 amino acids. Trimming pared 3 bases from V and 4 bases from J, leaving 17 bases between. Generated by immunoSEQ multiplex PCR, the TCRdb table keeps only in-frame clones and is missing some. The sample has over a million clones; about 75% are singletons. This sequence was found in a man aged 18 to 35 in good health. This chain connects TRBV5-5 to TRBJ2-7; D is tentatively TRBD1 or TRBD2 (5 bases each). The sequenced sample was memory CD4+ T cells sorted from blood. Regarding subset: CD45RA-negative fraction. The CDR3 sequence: CASSWTVGPRYEQYF. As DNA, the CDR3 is TGTGCCAGCAGCTGGACCGTGGGACCTCGATACGAGCAGTACTTC.